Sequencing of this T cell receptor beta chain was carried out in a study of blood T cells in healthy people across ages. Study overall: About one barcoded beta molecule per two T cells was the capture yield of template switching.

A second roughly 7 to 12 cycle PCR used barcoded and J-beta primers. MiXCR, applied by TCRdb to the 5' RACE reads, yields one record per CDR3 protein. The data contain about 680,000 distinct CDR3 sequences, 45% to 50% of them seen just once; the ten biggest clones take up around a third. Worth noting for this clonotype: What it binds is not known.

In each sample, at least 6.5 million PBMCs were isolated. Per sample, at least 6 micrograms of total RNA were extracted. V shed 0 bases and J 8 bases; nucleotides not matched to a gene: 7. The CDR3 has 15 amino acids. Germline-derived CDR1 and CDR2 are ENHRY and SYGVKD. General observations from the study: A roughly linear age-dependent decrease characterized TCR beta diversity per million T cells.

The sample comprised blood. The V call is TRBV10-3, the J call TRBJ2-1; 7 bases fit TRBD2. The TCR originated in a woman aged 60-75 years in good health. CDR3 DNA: TGTGCCATCAGTGAGTCGAACTGGGGGAGGGATGAGCAGTTCTTC. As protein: CAISESNWGRDEQFF.